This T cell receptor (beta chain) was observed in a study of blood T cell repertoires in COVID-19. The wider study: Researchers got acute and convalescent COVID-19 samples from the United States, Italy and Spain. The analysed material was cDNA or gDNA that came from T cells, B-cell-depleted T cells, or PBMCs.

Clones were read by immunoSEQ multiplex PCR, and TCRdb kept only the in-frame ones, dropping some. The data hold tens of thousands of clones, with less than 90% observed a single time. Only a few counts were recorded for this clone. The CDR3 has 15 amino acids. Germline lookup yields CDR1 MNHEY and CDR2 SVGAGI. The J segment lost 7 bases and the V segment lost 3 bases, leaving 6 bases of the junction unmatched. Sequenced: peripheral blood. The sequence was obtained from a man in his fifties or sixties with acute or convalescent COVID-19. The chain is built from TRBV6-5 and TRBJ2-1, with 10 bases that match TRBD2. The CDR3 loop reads CASSYWGTSDNEQFF. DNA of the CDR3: TGTGCCAGCAGTTATTGGGGGACTAGCGATAATGAGCAGTTCTTC.